The clone carrying this T cell receptor (beta chain) occurred a few times. This specimen comes from a study of blood T cell repertoires in COVID-19. Turning to the study itself: In each case, the material was cDNA or gDNA derived from T cells, B-cell-depleted T cells, or PBMCs.

Methods used by the authors: From reference gene primer amplification, estimates of nucleated cell counts were derived. TCRdb's copy holds only in-frame clones and misses some; the assay was immunoSEQ multiplex PCR. From that table come the V and J calls and clone size; the DNA was used to work out D and trimming. The repertoire holds roughly 140,000 clones, with over 60% as singletons. The CDR3 has 13 amino acids. Germline V CDR1 and CDR2: SQVTM, ANQGSEA. Trimming shortened V by 1 base and J by 2 bases, and 8 bases separated the two germline ends. This rearrangement joins TRBV29-1 to TRBJ1-2; D gene unclear. Sequencing was done on a sample of peripheral blood. The TCR was taken from an elderly woman with acute or convalescent COVID-19. CDR3 in amino acids: CSVEVGQNYGYTF. The CDR3 coding sequence is TGCAGCGTTGAAGTTGGGCAGAACTATGGCTACACCTTC.